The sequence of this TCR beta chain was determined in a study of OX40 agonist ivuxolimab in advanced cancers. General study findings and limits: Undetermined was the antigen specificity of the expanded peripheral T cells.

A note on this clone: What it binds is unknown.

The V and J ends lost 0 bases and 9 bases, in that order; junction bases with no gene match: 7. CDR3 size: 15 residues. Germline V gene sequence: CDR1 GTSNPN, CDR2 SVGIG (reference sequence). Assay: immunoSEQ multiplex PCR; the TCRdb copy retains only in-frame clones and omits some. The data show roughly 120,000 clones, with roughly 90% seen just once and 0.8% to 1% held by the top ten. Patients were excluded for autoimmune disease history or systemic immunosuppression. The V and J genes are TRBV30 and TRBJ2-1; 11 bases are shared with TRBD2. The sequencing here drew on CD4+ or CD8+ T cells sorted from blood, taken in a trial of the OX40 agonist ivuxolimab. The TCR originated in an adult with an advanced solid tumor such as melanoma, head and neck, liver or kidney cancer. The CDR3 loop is CAWSVELAGEGEQFF. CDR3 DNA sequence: TGTGCCTGGAGTGTAGAACTAGCGGGAGAAGGTGAGCAGTTCTTC.